A selection of T cell receptor beta chains follows, all from one sample in a study of CD8 T cells in ankylosing spondylitis. TCRdb itself ran the 5' RACE reads through MiXCR, one entry per CDR3 protein. The sample records about 220,000 distinct CDR3 sequences, about a sixth being singletons. The source material was blood, either unsorted or a sorted T cell fraction (not recorded which). The receptors shown here come from a male donor with ankylosing spondylitis. Both conserved end residues are part of each CDR3. The D gene is left open where the match is weak. A clone size is listed for some rows: how often the clone was seen (once, few, many), or a class if it is expanded.

TRBV11-2,.,.,TRBJ1-6,CASSWDSYNSPLHF,TGTGCCAGCAGCTGGGACTCCTATAATTCACCCCTCCACTTT
TRBV7-9,.,.,TRBJ1-1,CASSFAPGTTNTEAFF,TGTGCCAGCAGCTTCGCACCCGGGACGACGAACACTGAAGCTTTCTTT
TRBV6-1,TRBD2,few,TRBJ2-3,CASSRLAGALFTDTQYF,TGTGCCAGCAGTCGCCTAGCGGGGGCACTCTTCACAGATACGCAGTATTTT
TRBV19,.,.,TRBJ1-1,CASKGPGQLNTEAFF,TGTGCCAGTAAGGGACCCGGACAGCTGAACACTGAAGCTTTCTTT
TRBV2,.,few,TRBJ1-2,CASSDDNSYGYTF,TGTGCCAGCAGTGATGACAACAGCTATGGCTACACCTTC
TRBV4-1,TRBD2,few,TRBJ2-1,CASSRYSGGAYYNEQFF,TGCGCCAGCAGCCGCTATAGCGGGGGGGCCTATTACAATGAGCAGTTCTTC
TRBV4-1,.,many,TRBJ1-5,CASSPWEGGQPQHF,TGCGCCAGCAGCCCATGGGAGGGGGGTCAGCCCCAGCATTTT
TRBV29-1,.,.,TRBJ2-1,CSVEGHSSSYNEQFF,TGCAGCGTTGAGGGACACTCGAGCTCCTACAATGAGCAGTTCTTC
TRBV7-9,TRBD2,.,TRBJ2-1,CASSPRLAGGGSNEQFF,TGTGCCAGCAGCCCAAGACTAGCGGGAGGTGGGAGCAATGAGCAGTTCTTC
TRBV29-1,.,many,TRBJ1-4,CSVEGLGSEKLFF,TGCAGCGTTGAAGGGCTGGGTAGTGAAAAACTGTTTTTT
TRBV20-1,.,few,TRBJ2-1,CSARTLAEVIDEQFF,TGCAGTGCTAGAACACTAGCAGAAGTGATCGATGAGCAGTTCTTC
TRBV2,.,.,TRBJ2-1,CASIPEARRGGIYNEQFF,TGTGCCAGCATCCCCGAGGCGCGCAGGGGGGGTATATACAATGAGCAGTTCTTC
TRBV7-2,.,.,TRBJ1-1,CASSFQVADPNTEAFF,TGTGCCAGCAGCTTTCAAGTTGCCGATCCGAACACTGAAGCTTTCTTT
TRBV4-1,TRBD2,few,TRBJ2-5,CASTQLAGGETQYF,TGCGCCAGCACCCAACTAGCGGGGGGAGAGACCCAGTACTTC
TRBV11-2,.,many,TRBJ2-1,CASSLDLDYNEQFF,TGTGCCAGCAGCTTAGATCTCGACTACAATGAGCAGTTCTTC
TRBV6-4,.,few,TRBJ1-1,CASNHRALTEAFF,TGTGCCAGCAACCATCGGGCTCTCACTGAAGCTTTCTTT
TRBV5-1,.,many,TRBJ2-7,CASSLARTFFDEQYF,TGCGCCAGCAGCTTGGCCAGGACGTTTTTCGACGAGCAGTACTTC